This T cell receptor (beta chain) came from a study of blood T cells in healthy people across ages. This clonotype was picked up many times. Its antigen is not identified. Next came a second PCR, run for roughly 7 to 12 cycles, which used a sample-barcoded 5' primer along with a J-beta primer mix. Each CDR3 protein is one row after TCRdb ran MiXCR on the 5' RACE reads. Among approximately 1,100,000 distinct CDR3 sequences listed, 45% were seen once. No fewer than 7 million PBMCs went into each sample. General study findings and limits: Strong correlation was found linking TCR beta diversity to naive T cell percentage. Investigators viewed diversity estimates from one million T cells as underestimates, the study reported. Age brought a roughly linear fall in TCR beta diversity measured per million T cells.

The germline gives CDR1 SQVTM, CDR2 ANQGSEA. CDR3 length: 12 residues. V shed 6 bases, J shed 10 bases, and the junction held 10 bases outside the gene matches. Sequencing was carried out using blood. This chain connects TRBV29-1 to TRBJ2-7; 9 positions agree with TRBD1. The receptor's source is an older woman in good health. CDR3 coding DNA: TGCAGCGTGGGGACAGGGAGTAGGTCCCAGTACTTC. Protein sequence: CSVGTGSRSQYF.